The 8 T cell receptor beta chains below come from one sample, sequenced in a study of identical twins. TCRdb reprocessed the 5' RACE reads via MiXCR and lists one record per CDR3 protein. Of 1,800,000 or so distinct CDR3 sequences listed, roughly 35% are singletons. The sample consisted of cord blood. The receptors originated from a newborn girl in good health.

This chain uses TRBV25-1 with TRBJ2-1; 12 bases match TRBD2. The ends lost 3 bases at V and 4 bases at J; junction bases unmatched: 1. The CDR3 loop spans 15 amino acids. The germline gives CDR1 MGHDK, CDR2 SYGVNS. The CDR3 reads CASSDGLAGYNEQFF. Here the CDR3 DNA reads TGTGCCAGCAGTGATGGACTAGCGGGGTACAATGAGCAGTTCTTC. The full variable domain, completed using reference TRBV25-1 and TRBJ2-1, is EADIYQTPRYLVIGTGKKITLECSQTMGHDKMYWYQQDPGMELHLIHYSYGVNSTEKGDLSSESTVSRIRTEHFPLTLESARPSHTSQYLCASSDGLAGYNEQFFGPGTRLTVL.

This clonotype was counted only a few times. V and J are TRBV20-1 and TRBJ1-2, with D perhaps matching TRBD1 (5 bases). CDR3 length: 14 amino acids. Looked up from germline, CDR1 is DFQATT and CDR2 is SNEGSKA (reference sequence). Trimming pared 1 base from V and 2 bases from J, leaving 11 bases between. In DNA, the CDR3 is TGCAGTGCTAGAGTCGCAGGGTTAAACTATGGCTACACCTTC. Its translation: CSARVAGLNYGYTF.

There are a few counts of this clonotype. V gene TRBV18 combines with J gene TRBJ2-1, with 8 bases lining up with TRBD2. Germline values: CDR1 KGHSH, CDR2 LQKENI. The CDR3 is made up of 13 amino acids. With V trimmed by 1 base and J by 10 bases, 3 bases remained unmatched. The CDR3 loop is CASSPLSGGEQFF. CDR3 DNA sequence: TGTGCCAGCTCACCACTGAGCGGGGGAGAGCAGTTCTTC.

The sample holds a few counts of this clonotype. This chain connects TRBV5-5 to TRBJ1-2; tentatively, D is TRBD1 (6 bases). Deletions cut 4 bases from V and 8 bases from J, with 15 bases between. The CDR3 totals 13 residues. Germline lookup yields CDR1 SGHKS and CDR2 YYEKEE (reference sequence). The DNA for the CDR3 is TGTGCCAGCAGCCCACCTTCAGGGGTGGGCTACACCTTC. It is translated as CASSPPSGVGYTF.

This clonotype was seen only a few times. CDR3 nucleotides: TGTGCCAGCAGCGAAACAAGCGGGGGGTTGGGAAAAAACATTCAGTACTTC. Protein product: CASSETSGGLGKNIQYF. V gene TRBV2 combines with J gene TRBJ2-4, with 9 positions matching TRBD2. The CDR3 covers 17 residues. The germline V gene encodes CDR1 SNHLY and CDR2 FYNNEI. V trimming: 6 bases; J trimming: 4 bases; junction bases outside the gene matches: 13.

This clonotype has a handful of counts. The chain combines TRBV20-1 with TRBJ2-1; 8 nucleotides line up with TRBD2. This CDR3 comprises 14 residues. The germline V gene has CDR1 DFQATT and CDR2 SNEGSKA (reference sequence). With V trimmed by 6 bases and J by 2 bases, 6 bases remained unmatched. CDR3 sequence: CSAPAGGPYNEQFF. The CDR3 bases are TGCAGTGCGCCCGCGGGGGGCCCCTACAATGAGCAGTTCTTC.

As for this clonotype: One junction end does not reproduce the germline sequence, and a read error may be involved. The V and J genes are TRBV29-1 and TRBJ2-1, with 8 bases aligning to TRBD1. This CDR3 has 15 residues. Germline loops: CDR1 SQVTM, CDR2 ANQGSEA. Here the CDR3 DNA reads TGCAGCGTACAAGCTAGGGACAGGTCCTGCAATGAGCAGTTCTTC. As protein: CSVQARDRSCNEQFF.

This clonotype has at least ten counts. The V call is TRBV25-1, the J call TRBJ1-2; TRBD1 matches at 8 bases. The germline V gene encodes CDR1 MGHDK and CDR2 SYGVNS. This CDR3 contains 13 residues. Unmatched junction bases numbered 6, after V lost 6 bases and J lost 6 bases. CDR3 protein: CASRFQGADGYTF. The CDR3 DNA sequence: TGTGCCAGCAGATTTCAGGGGGCAGATGGCTACACCTTC.